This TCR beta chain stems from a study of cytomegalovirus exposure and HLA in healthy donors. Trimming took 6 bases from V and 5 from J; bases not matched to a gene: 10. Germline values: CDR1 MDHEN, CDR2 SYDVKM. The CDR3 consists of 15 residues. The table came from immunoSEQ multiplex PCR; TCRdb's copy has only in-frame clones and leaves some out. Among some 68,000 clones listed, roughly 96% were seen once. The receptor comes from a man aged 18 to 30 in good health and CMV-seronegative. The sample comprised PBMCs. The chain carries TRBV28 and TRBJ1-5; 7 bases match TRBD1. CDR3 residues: CASSTGVLGDQPQHF. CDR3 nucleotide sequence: TGTGCCAGCAGCACAGGGGTGCTGGGGGATCAGCCCCAGCATTTT.